These T cell receptor beta chains were read from a single sample in a study of blood T cell repertoires in COVID-19. Profiling relied on immunoSEQ multiplex PCR, and the TCRdb table lists in-frame clones only, not all of them. In the table there are roughly 65,000 clones, 75% to 90% of which are singletons. The source material was peripheral blood. The receptors originated from a woman aged 80 or older with active or convalescent COVID-19. CDR3s include the opening cysteine and the closing phenylalanine or tryptophan. The D gene is left open where the match is weak. Size is stated for part of the rows, as once, few or many counts, or as a class when the clone is expanded.

>TRBJ1-1|TRBV14|once|.
TGTGCCAGCAAGGAGACAGCGGGGGCCACTGAAGCTTTCTTT
CASKETAGATEAFF
>TRBJ2-1|TRBV6-5|.|TRBD2
TGTGCCAGCACCCGGGAGGGGCGGACTGAGCAGTTCTTC
CASTREGRTEQFF
>TRBJ2-2|TRBV4-3|.|TRBD2
TGCGCCAGCAGCCAAGATTGGAGCGGGGGGGCGTCCGGGGAGCTGTTTTTT
CASSQDWSGGASGELFF
>TRBJ1-1|TRBV11-2|.|.
TGTGCCAGCAGCTTAAGGTTCGCGGGGGGCAGGTACACTGAAGCTTTCTTT
CASSLRFAGGRYTEAFF
>TRBJ2-5|TRBV19|.|TRBD2
TGTGCCAGTAGTATTACATATAGCGGGGGGCAAGAGACCCAGTACTTC
CASSITYSGGQETQYF
>TRBJ2-6|TRBV29-1|.|.
TGCAGCGTGGCAGGGGTGGGATACTCTGGGGCCAACGTCCTGACTTTC
CSVAGVGYSGANVLTF
>TRBJ2-7|TRBV14|.|.
TGTGCCAGCAGCCAAGGGACAGGACTATCTAACTACGAGCAGTACTTC
CASSQGTGLSNYEQYF
>TRBJ1-2|TRBV4-3|.|.
TGCGCCAGCAGCCCCATGATAGCGAATTTAGGCTACACCTTC
CASSPMIANLGYTF
>TRBJ2-5|TRBV11-3|.|.
TGTGCCAGCAGACAAACCGGGCAAGAGACCCAGTACTTC
CASRQTGQETQYF
>TRBJ1-2|TRBV29-1|.|.
TGCAGCGTGGCGGAGGAGACTAACTATGGCTACACCTTC
CSVAEETNYGYTF
>TRBJ2-1|TRBV6-2/TRBV6-3|once|TRBD2
TGTGCCAGCAGTTACGGGACTAGCGGGGGGGTCCTCCATGAGCAGTTCTTC
CASSYGTSGGVLHEQFF
>TRBJ1-1|TRBV6-5|.|.
TGTGCCAGCAGTTACGCGGGGGGCTTGGACACTGAAGCTTTCTTT
CASSYAGGLDTEAFF
>TRBJ2-7|TRBV30|.|TRBD1
TGTGCCTGGAGTTGGGACAGGGCTGAGCAGTACTTC
CAWSWDRAEQYF
>TRBJ2-2|TRBV29-1|.|TRBD1
TGCAGCGTCGGGTGGGGACAGGGGGCAGGCGGGGAGCTGTTTTTT
CSVGWGQGAGGELFF
>TRBJ2-7|TRBV30|.|TRBD1
TGTGCCTGGAGTGCCGGGACAGAAACCTACGAGCAGTACTTC
CAWSAGTETYEQYF
>TRBJ2-7|TRBV28|.|TRBD1
TGTGCCAGCAGTCGGACCCTCGGACAGGGCTCCTACGAGCAGTACTTC
CASSRTLGQGSYEQYF
>TRBJ2-2|TRBV28|few|.
TGTGCCAGCAGCTTGGCGACAGGCCGGACCAAAACCGGGGAGCTGTTTTTT
CASSLATGRTKTGELFF
>TRBJ1-6|TRBV28|once|TRBD1
TGTGCCAGCAGGCCCGGGACAGGATACCCACCCCTCCACTTT
CASRPGTGYPPLHF
>TRBJ2-2|TRBV19|.|.
TGTGCCAGTAGCTCCAGGGTGTCAAGGACCGGGGAGCTGTTTTTT
CASSSRVSRTGELFF
>TRBJ1-2|TRBV6-5|.|TRBD1
TGTGCCAGCGGGACAGGGCCGTATGGCTACACCTTC
CASGTGPYGYTF
>TRBJ1-1|TRBV7-8|.|.
TGTGCCAGCAGCTCTGGCCTCACCTTAGCGGTCTCTGAAGCTTTCTTT
CASSSGLTLAVSEAFF
>TRBJ1-4|TRBV7-9|.|TRBD1
TGTGCCAGCAGTAGACAGGGAGGAGGAGAAAAACTGTTTTTT
CASSRQGGGEKLFF
>TRBJ2-5|TRBV20-1|once|.
TGTAGCGCGGACTTAGAGACCCAGTACTTC
CSADLETQYF
>TRBJ1-6|TRBV27|once|TRBD1
TGTGCCAGCTGGACAGGGAGCTCCTATAATTCACCCCTCCACTTT
CASWTGSSYNSPLHF
>TRBJ1-6|TRBV16|.|.
TGTGCCAGCAGCCCATCAGCCCGCAGGGAAATAGGGTCACCCCTCCACTTT
CASSPSARREIGSPLHF
>TRBJ1-3|TRBV28|.|.
TGTGCCAGCAGTTTAACGGGGGTTGGAAACACCATATATTTT
CASSLTGVGNTIYF
>TRBJ2-3|TRBV5-4|.|TRBD2
TGTGCCAGCAGCGTGACTATATGGACTAGCGGGGCCTCAGATACGCAGTATTTT
CASSVTIWTSGASDTQYF
>TRBJ1-1|TRBV6-5|.|.
TGTGCCAGCAGGCGTCCTAAGAACACTGAAGCTTTCTTT
CASRRPKNTEAFF
>TRBJ2-5|TRBV10-2|.|.
TGCGCCAGCAGTGACCCCGGGGGTTCGGACATTGAGACCCAGTACTTC
CASSDPGGSDIETQYF
>TRBJ2-3|TRBV7-2|.|.
TGTGCCAGCAGCTTGGACTTTGGGGATACGCAGTATTTT
CASSLDFGDTQYF
>TRBJ1-2|TRBV4-2|.|TRBD1
TGTGCCAGCAGCCAAGTCGGGGACAGGGGTGCTAACTATGGCTACACCTTC
CASSQVGDRGANYGYTF
>TRBJ1-3|TRBV5-1|.|.
TGCGCCAGCAGCGGCCAGGGATGGAGTGGGCCCACCATATATTTT
CASSGQGWSGPTIYF
>TRBJ1-3|TRBV5-6|.|.
TGTGCCAGCACCGCCGGAATTGACAGTGCTGGAAACACCATATATTTT
CASTAGIDSAGNTIYF
>TRBJ1-2|TRBV19|once|.
TGTGCCAGCGAACAGGGTTATGGCTACACCTTC
CASEQGYGYTF
>TRBJ2-5|TRBV19|.|TRBD2
TGTGCCAGTAGTATAGTCTCGGGGGGGCGGGAGACCCAGTACTTC
CASSIVSGGRETQYF
>TRBJ2-3|TRBV4-1|.|TRBD2
TGCGCCAGCAGCCCGTGGGGCTCGATGACTAGCGGGGCTGCAGATACGCAGTATTTT
CASSPWGSMTSGAADTQYF
>TRBJ1-1|TRBV2|.|.
TGTGCCAGCAGTGGTTTCTCGGGGGGAGGGGGTCGGCACACTGAAGCTTTCTTT
CASSGFSGGGGRHTEAFF
>TRBJ1-6|TRBV10-3|few|.
TGTGCCATCAGCGCGGGAGTCTATAATTCACCCCTCCACTTT
CAISAGVYNSPLHF
>TRBJ2-3|TRBV7-2|.|TRBD2
TGTGCCAGCAGCATCTCTAGCGGGGGCTTCACAGATACGCAGTATTTT
CASSISSGGFTDTQYF
>TRBJ2-6|TRBV7-2|.|.
TGTGCCAGCTTCAACGGGGGAATTCAGGGTAGGGCCAACGTCCTGACTTTC
CASFNGGIQGRANVLTF
>TRBJ1-1|TRBV2|.|.
TGTGCCAGCAGAATTAACATGAACACTGAAGCTTTCTTT
CASRINMNTEAFF
>TRBJ2-1|TRBV18|.|TRBD1
TGTGCCAGCTCACCAGAGACAGGGTCCAATGAGCAGTTCTTC
CASSPETGSNEQFF
>TRBJ2-4|TRBV3-1/TRBV3-2|.|.
TGTGCCAGCAGCCCGCGTATCGGGAGCGGAGACATTCAGTACTTC
CASSPRIGSGDIQYF
>TRBJ2-7|TRBV3-1/TRBV3-2|.|.
TGTGCCAGCAGCACAGGGTTTTCAAGCTCCTACGAGCAGTACTTC
CASSTGFSSSYEQYF
>TRBJ2-3|TRBV7-7|once|TRBD1
TGTGCTAGCAGCCGGGACAGCTCTAGCACAGATACGCAGTATTTT
CASSRDSSSTDTQYF
>TRBJ1-1|TRBV9|few|.
TGTGCCAGCAGCGAAATACAGGGAGCCACTGAAGCTTTCTTT
CASSEIQGATEAFF
>TRBJ2-3|TRBV7-9|.|TRBD2
TGTGCCAGCAGGCCATTAGCGGGGGATAAGTCGAGCACAGATACGCAGTATTTT
CASRPLAGDKSSTDTQYF
>TRBJ2-1|TRBV3-1/TRBV3-2|.|.
TGTGCCAGCAGCCAAGACGGGGAGTTTAGCCCAATCTTC
CASSQDGEFSPIF
>TRBJ1-6|TRBV3-1/TRBV3-2|.|TRBD1
TGTGCCAGCAGCCACCGGGACAGGAACCATTCACCCCTCCACTTT
CASSHRDRNHSPLHF
>TRBJ2-1|TRBV3-1/TRBV3-2|.|TRBD2
TGTGCCAGCATCCAAGGACTAGCGGGGGGGTTCTATGAGCAGTTCTTC
CASIQGLAGGFYEQFF
>TRBJ2-7|TRBV5-1|.|TRBD1
TGCGCCAGCCCGGGCCCGGGACAGGGTTTAGCGGAGCAGTACTTC
CASPGPGQGLAEQYF
>TRBJ1-2|TRBV29-1|.|.
TGCAGCGTGGTGGAGGGGAACTATGGCTACACCTTC
CSVVEGNYGYTF
>TRBJ1-5|TRBV3-1/TRBV3-2|.|.
TGTGCCAGCAGCCGAGGACAGTTCAATCAGCCCCAGCATTTT
CASSRGQFNQPQHF
>TRBJ1-3|TRBV19|.|TRBD1
TGTGCCAGTAGTAGAAGACAGGGAAGCTCTGGAAACACCATATATTTT
CASSRRQGSSGNTIYF
>TRBJ2-5|TRBV28|.|.
TGTGCCAGTTACACAGCAAATAGGAAAGAGACCCAGTACTTC
CASYTANRKETQYF
>TRBJ1-5|TRBV6-5|.|.
TGTGCCAGCGGAACCGACTATAGCAATCAGCCCCAGCATTTT
CASGTDYSNQPQHF
>TRBJ1-6|TRBV9|.|TRBD1
TGTGCCAGCAGCGGAGGAACCGGGACAGGGGCTTCACCCCTCCACTTT
CASSGGTGTGASPLHF
>TRBJ2-1|TRBV20-1|.|.
TGCAGTGCTAGCCGACGGGGTGAGCAGTTCTTC
CSASRRGEQFF